A single sample gave rise to the 22 T cell receptor beta chains below, sequenced in a study of neurological immune-mediated disorders. TCRdb processed the 5' RACE reads anew with MiXCR; each CDR3 protein has one entry. The data contain about 59,000 distinct CDR3 sequences, 3% to 4.5% of them singletons. Sample: PBMCs. The receptors were gathered from a woman in her thirties with multiple sclerosis.

This clonotype was recorded many times. CDR3: CASSRRMTGAITDTQYF. The CDR3 bases are TGTGCCAGCAGCCGCCGGATGACAGGGGCGATCACAGATACGCAGTATTTT. The chain employs TRBV3-1 and TRBJ2-3, with 8 bases identical to TRBD1. The CDR3 is 17 amino acids. J was trimmed by 2 bases and V by 4 bases; bases with no gene match: 11. Germline-derived CDR1 and CDR2 are LGHDT and YNNKEL (reference sequence).

This clonotype was seen more than once but under ten times. This chain joins TRBV20-1 and TRBJ2-5; perhaps TRBD2 as D (5 bases). The V and J ends lost 6 bases and 2 bases respectively, with 13 bases between them. The V gene's germline CDR1 is DFQATT and CDR2 SNEGSKA (reference sequence). The CDR3 runs 13 residues. CDR3 sequence (DNA): TGCAGTGCCGGACTCACAATTCAAGAGACCCAGTACTTC. Its translation: CSAGLTIQETQYF.

This clonotype has at least ten counts. The chain has TRBV7-2 and TRBJ2-7, with D possibly being TRBD1 (6 bases). Germline V gene sequence: CDR1 SGHTA, CDR2 FQGNSA. Trimming took 1 base from V and 0 from J, leaving 10 bases between them. CDR3 length equals 15 residues. The CDR3 nucleotides are TGTGCCAGCAGCTTAGTGGGGGACAACTCCTACGAGCAGTACTTC. Translation gives CASSLVGDNSYEQYF. The variable domain in full, completed from reference TRBV7-2 and TRBJ2-7, reads GAGVSQSPSNKVTEKGKDVELRCDPISGHTALYWYRQSLGQGLEFLIYFQGNSAPDKSGLPSDRFSAERTGGSVSTLTIQRTQQEDSAVYLCASSLVGDNSYEQYFGPGTRLTVT.

Points on this clonotype: A single base separates this from a much larger clone, so it may be a read error. This chain joins TRBV5-1 and TRBJ2-2; TRBD1 might be the D (6 bases). Germline V gene sequence: CDR1 SGHRS, CDR2 YFSETQ. The length of the CDR3 is 12 residues. CDR3 bases: TGCGCCAGCAGCCGTACGGGACAAGAGGAGAATTTT. It codes for CASSRTGQEENF.

This clonotype has ten or more counts. CDR3 bases: TGCGCCAGCAGCTCCCTGTTTTCTGACCCTACCGGGGCAACCTATGGCTACACCTTC. As protein: CASSSLFSDPTGATYGYTF. This chain uses TRBV5-1 with TRBJ1-2, with D perhaps TRBD1 (5 bases). Trimming took 3 bases from V and 4 from J, leaving 28 bases between them. Germline CDR1 reads SGHRS; CDR2 reads YFSETQ. The CDR3 extends over 19 amino acids.

This clonotype was seen many times. The rearrangement uses TRBV11-2 and TRBJ2-1, with 10 positions matching TRBD2. CDR3 length: 18 residues. After removal of 3 bases from V and 10 bases from J, the junction contained 18 bases not matched to a gene. Looked up from germline, CDR1 is SGHAT and CDR2 is FQNNGV. CDR3 sequence reads: CASSFGLSAGGFQREQFF. CDR3 sequence (DNA): TGTGCCAGCAGCTTCGGTCTATCAGCGGGAGGGTTCCAGAGGGAGCAGTTCTTC.

This clonotype appeared many times. The chain links TRBV2 to TRBJ2-3, with D possibly TRBD1 on 5 matching bases. Germline V lookup: CDR1 SNHLY, CDR2 FYNNEI. V lost 6 bases to trimming and J lost 5 bases, with 12 bases between them. This CDR3 is 13 amino acids long. The CDR3 sequence: CASRLGAGDTQYF. Here the CDR3 DNA reads TGTGCCAGCAGGCTAGGGGCCGGAGATACGCAGTATTTT.

In this sample, this clonotype turned up a few times. This may be a read error, as it is one base from a much larger clone. The V gene is TRBV3-1, the J gene TRBJ1-4, with a weak D call TRBD1 (5 bases). The CDR3 spans 12 residues. The germline gives CDR1 LGHDT, CDR2 YNNKEL (reference sequence). Trimming removed 0 bases from V and 11 bases from J, with 7 bases in between. The CDR3 coding sequence is TGTGCCAGCAGCCAAGAACAGGACAAACTGTTTTTT. As protein: CASSQEQDKLFF.

This clonotype was counted many times. V is TRBV20-1 and J is TRBJ2-2, with a possible D match to TRBD2 (6 bases). Germline V gene lookup returns CDR1 DFQATT and CDR2 SNEGSKA (reference sequence). This CDR3 is 12 amino acids long. The V end lost 5 bases, the J end lost 5 bases, and 9 bases lay between the germline ends. The CDR3 nucleotides are TGCAGTGCTCCGACTAGTACCGGGGAGCTGTTTTTT. The encoded protein is CSAPTSTGELFF.

The sample holds many counts of this clonotype. This chain links TRBV10-3 with TRBJ1-2, with 7 bases identical to TRBD1. This CDR3 spans 14 amino acids. CDR1 is ENHRY and CDR2 is SYGVKD in the germline V gene. The V and J ends lost 7 bases and 5 bases, in that order; junction bases with no gene match: 10. The CDR3 reads CAINRAGTDYGYTF. The CDR3 bases are TGTGCCATCAATAGGGCCGGGACAGATTATGGCTACACCTTC.

This clonotype was counted at least ten times. The rearrangement links TRBV10-3 to TRBJ2-3; TRBD2 matches at 10 bases. The germline gives CDR1 ENHRY, CDR2 SYGVKD. V lost 6 bases, J lost 2 bases, and 5 bases stayed unmatched. The CDR3 extends over 15 amino acids. The CDR3 nucleotides read TGTGCCATCAGCGCAGCGGGAGGGTACACAGATACGCAGTATTTT. Residues: CAISAAGGYTDTQYF.

This clonotype has a count of ten or more. This sequence joins TRBV9 and TRBJ2-3; no clear D. CDR3 length: 13 residues. Germline CDR1 reads SGDLS; CDR2 reads YYNGEE. V was cut by 3 bases and J by 3 bases, with 8 bases left in between. CDR3 nucleotide sequence: TGTGCCAGCAGCGGGGTTCGGACAGATACGCAGTATTTT. Amino acid sequence: CASSGVRTDTQYF. Supplemented by reference TRBV9 and TRBJ2-3, the full variable domain reads DSGVTQTPKHLITATGQRVTLRCSPRSGDLSVYWYQQSLDQGLQFLIQYYNGEERAKGNILERFSAQQFPDLHSELNLSSLELGDSALYFCASSGVRTDTQYFGPGTRLTVL.

This clonotype was observed many times. The chain links TRBV25-1 to TRBJ2-3, with D uncertain. V lost 6 bases to trimming and J lost 6 bases, with 7 bases between them. This CDR3 contains 11 residues. CDR1 and CDR2 (germline): MGHDK, SYGVNS. For the CDR3, the DNA is TGTGCCAGCAGCGTTAGTGATACGCAGTATTTT. Its protein is CASSVSDTQYF.

As to this clonotype: One end of the junction varies from germline; a read error may be responsible. The chain is built from TRBV6-5 and TRBJ1-6; tentatively, D is TRBD1 (5 bases). CDR3 size: 16 residues. CDR1 is MNHEY and CDR2 is SVGAGI in the germline V gene. CDR3: CASSSSRGLLNSPLNF. The CDR3 coding sequence is TGTGCCAGCAGTTCCAGTAGGGGCTTGCTAAATTCACCCCTCAACTTT.

This clonotype has ten or more counts. The chain has TRBV28 and TRBJ2-5; D perhaps matches TRBD1 (5 bases). V was shortened by 1 base and J by 9 bases, with 12 bases between the two germline ends. Germline values: CDR1 MDHEN, CDR2 SYDVKM. The length of the CDR3 is 13 residues. CDR3 amino acids: CASSLLQAQAQYF. The CDR3 DNA sequence: TGTGCCAGCAGTTTATTACAGGCCCAGGCCCAGTACTTC.

This clonotype appeared many times. An end of the junction does not agree with germline; a read error may underlie this. The rearrangement links TRBV5-1 to TRBJ1-1, with a weak D call TRBD1 (6 bases). The germline CDR1 and CDR2 sequences are SGHRS and YFSETQ. The CDR3 is made up of 13 amino acids. The CDR3 DNA sequence: TGTGCCAGCAGCTTAGGGGGAGACACTGAAGCTTTCTTT. Amino acids: CASSLGGDTEAFF.

Ten or more counts support this clonotype. The chain employs TRBV7-9 and TRBJ1-4; D is uncertain. Germline V gene sequence: CDR1 SEHNR, CDR2 FQNEAQ (reference sequence). The V and J ends lost 5 bases and 8 bases respectively, with 15 bases between them. This CDR3 has 14 amino acids. CDR3 sequence reads: CASSAPERAEKLFF. The CDR3 nucleotides read TGTGCCAGCAGCGCTCCGGAGAGAGCAGAAAAACTGTTTTTT.

Ten or more counts support this clonotype. The chain combines TRBV5-6 with TRBJ1-1; D gene uncertain. V was clipped by 4 bases and J by 4 bases, with 20 bases between them. Germline lookup yields CDR1 SGHDT and CDR2 YYEEEE. The CDR3 has 16 residues. The CDR3 loop reads CASSPKIHPGGTEAFF. CDR3 DNA: TGTGCCAGCAGCCCCAAAATTCATCCGGGCGGCACTGAAGCTTTCTTT.

This clonotype was counted at least ten times. J is TRBJ1-5 and V is TRBV7-2; a weak D match, TRBD1 (6 bases). Germline V gene sequence: CDR1 SGHTA, CDR2 FQGNSA. V shed 1 base and J shed 2 bases, with 9 bases lying between them. The CDR3 is 15 residues long. The CDR3 sequence is CASSLGSGGNQPQHF. CDR3 bases: TGTGCCAGCAGCTTAGGTTCAGGGGGCAATCAGCCCCAGCATTTT. Looking up the rest from reference TRBV7-2 and TRBJ1-5 gives the full variable domain: GAGVSQSPSNKVTEKGKDVELRCDPISGHTALYWYRQSLGQGLEFLIYFQGNSAPDKSGLPSDRFSAERTGGSVSTLTIQRTQQEDSAVYLCASSLGSGGNQPQHFGDGTRLSIL.

The gene calls are TRBV7-9 and TRBJ2-7, with 7 bases matching TRBD2. In germline, CDR1 is SEHNR, CDR2 FQNEAQ (reference sequence). Trimming cost V 5 bases and J 5 bases; bases outside gene matches: 3. This CDR3 has 12 residues. The CDR3 reads CASSPGGDEQYF. In DNA, the CDR3 is TGTGCCAGCAGCCCGGGAGGTGACGAGCAGTACTTC.

This clonotype has ten or more counts. This chain connects TRBV20-1 to TRBJ2-1; 7 bases are a match to TRBD2. Trimming cost V 0 bases and J 4 bases; bases outside gene matches: 9. The CDR3 length is 16 residues. In germline, CDR1 is DFQATT, CDR2 SNEGSKA (reference sequence). CDR3 in DNA: TGCAGTGCTAGAGAGCCGCGCGGGGGTCTATACAATGAGCAGTTCTTC. It encodes CSAREPRGGLYNEQFF.

This chain connects TRBV20-1 to TRBJ2-7; maybe TRBD1 (6 bases). This CDR3 has 12 amino acids. With 3 bases removed from V and 2 bases from J, the gap between germline ends came to 8 bases. Germline V gene data show CDR1 as DFQATT and CDR2 as SNEGSKA (reference sequence). The CDR3 sequence is CSASGDTYEQYF. The CDR3 region has the DNA TGCAGTGCTAGTGGGGACACCTACGAGCAGTACTTC.